This TCR beta chain was documented in a study of T cells in Graves' hyperthyroidism and ophthalmopathy (dated by TCRdb to the late 2010s). Study-wide context: Peripheral blood was sampled at the time of initial diagnosis, prior to any treatment. A discovery cohort of roughly 96 patients, fewer than 50 with Graves' ophthalmopathy and about 60 with stable Graves' hyperthyroidism, was used to find distinguishing TCR V-J signatures. Prospective prediction of ophthalmopathy was tested in an independent validation cohort consisting of roughly 20 hyperthyroidism patients and about 17 patients who later progressed to ophthalmopathy. The 100 discovery patients were randomly divided into training and test sets at a 7:3 ratio. The study also compared thyroid tissue and blood T-cell repertoires from more than five Graves' hyperthyroidism patients. Following sampling, methimazole starting at 30 mg daily was given to hyperthyroidism patients, and high-dose intravenous methylprednisolone was given to ophthalmopathy patients. TCR Vbeta CDR3 sequencing of 135 peripheral blood samples (over 40 ophthalmopathy, over 70 hyperthyroidism and around 17 progressor patients) is reported in the paper. General findings and caveats noted by the study authors: Most expanded thyroid clonotypes (frequency above 0.001) were also detected in blood, a finding suggesting that blood repertoires may reflect thyroid immune responses. In cross-validation, a model built on a 13 V-J signature told ophthalmopathy apart from stable hyperthyroidism with approximately 90% sensitivity and approximately 81% specificity, and in testing the same model reached 80%/75%. During validation, the model predicted progression to ophthalmopathy a median of about 6.5 months ahead of onset, with approximately 70% sensitivity and roughly 72% specificity. Sample size was not statistically predetermined, and blinding of investigators to group allocation was not performed.

Moderately to severely active disease, a Clinical Activity Score of at least 3, a NOSPECS grade of at least 4, and a duration under 3 months were present in ophthalmopathy patients. Patients with uncontrolled infections, other autoimmune diseases, pregnancy or lactation were excluded. Diagnoses relied on clinical symptoms, serum thyroxine and TRAb, thyroid ultrasound and orbital computed tomography. PBMCs were separated from roughly 10 ml of fresh peripheral blood using Ficoll-Paque density gradient centrifugation. Total RNA was extracted with Trizol reagent, and quality was checked on an Agilent 2100 Bioanalyzer. The table lists this clonotype with a few counts. What this receptor recognizes is not known. Per-base quality was not reported, and no clone a single base away is much larger than it. The germline V gene specifies SGHRS as CDR1 and YFSETQ as CDR2. The CDR3, cysteine through phenylalanine, is 14 amino acids long. Only the CDR3 DNA is retained, 42 bases long and in frame from the first base. The germline ends are 12 bases apart after V is trimmed by 1 base and J by 7 bases.

TCR beta CDR3 regions were amplified from RNA transcripts. The TCR CDR3 was subjected to a first round of RT-PCR using the HTBI primer set and the Qiagen OneStep RT-PCR kit. Libraries were constructed in a second round of multiplex PCR, after which size selection and purification were performed. Libraries were sequenced paired-end with 100 bp reads on an Illumina HiSeq2000. Per the source publication's procedure: SOAPnuke was used to process the raw data, with reads discarded if the reads contained adapters or uncalled bases, had a mean Phred below 15, or lacked an exact constant-primer or identifier match. COPE v1.2.5 was used to merge high-quality paired reads, and clonotypes were defined as unique nucleotide sequences. MiTCR v1.1 was used to align the clonotypes against IMGT TRBV, TRBD and TRBJ reference segments. The analysis was restricted to V-J combinations with a frequency above 0.0001, which together covered just over 98% of the repertoires. The TCS score was defined as F50 (clonal expansion) divided by E x V (chaos), with BLOSUM62-based TCRdist calculated between CDR3 peptides within each V-J. Welch's t-statistics and random forest reduced several hundred V-J features to under 15, which were used in a naive Bayes classifier (R e1071). TCRdb took the public reads, trimmed them with fastp at Q25, ran MiXCR for clone calling and kept in-frame beta chains. Duplicate CDR3 protein sequences are folded into a single record with the most common DNA and genes. It is TCRdb's table, rather than the study itself, that gives the V and J calls and clone size. This sample has approximately 690,000 distinct CDR3 sequences in its table, and around 20% of those were observed once. Together, the top ten hold under 35% of the sample.

The chain joins TRBV5-1 to TRBJ1-5; the D segment cannot be called with confidence. Specimen: blood. This sequence originates from a man younger than 40 with Graves' ophthalmopathy. The DNA sequence is given as TGCGCCAGCAGCTTGATGGCAGGTGGGCAGCCCCAGCATTTT. Translated, this gives CASSLMAGGQPQHF.